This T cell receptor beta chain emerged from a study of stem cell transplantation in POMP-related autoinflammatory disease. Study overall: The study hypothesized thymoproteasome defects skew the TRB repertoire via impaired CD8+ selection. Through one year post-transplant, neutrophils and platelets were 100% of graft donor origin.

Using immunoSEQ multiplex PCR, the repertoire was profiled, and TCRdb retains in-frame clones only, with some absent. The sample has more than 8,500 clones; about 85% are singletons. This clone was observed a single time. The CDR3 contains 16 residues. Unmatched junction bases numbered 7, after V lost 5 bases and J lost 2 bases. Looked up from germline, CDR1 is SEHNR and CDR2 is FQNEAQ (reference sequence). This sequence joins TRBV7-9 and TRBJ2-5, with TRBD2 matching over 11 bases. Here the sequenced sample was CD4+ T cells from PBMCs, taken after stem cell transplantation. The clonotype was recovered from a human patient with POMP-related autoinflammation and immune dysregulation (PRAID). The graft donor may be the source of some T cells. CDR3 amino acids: CASSPSGTSGQETQYF. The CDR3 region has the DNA TGTGCCAGCAGCCCTTCAGGGACTAGCGGACAAGAGACCCAGTACTTC.